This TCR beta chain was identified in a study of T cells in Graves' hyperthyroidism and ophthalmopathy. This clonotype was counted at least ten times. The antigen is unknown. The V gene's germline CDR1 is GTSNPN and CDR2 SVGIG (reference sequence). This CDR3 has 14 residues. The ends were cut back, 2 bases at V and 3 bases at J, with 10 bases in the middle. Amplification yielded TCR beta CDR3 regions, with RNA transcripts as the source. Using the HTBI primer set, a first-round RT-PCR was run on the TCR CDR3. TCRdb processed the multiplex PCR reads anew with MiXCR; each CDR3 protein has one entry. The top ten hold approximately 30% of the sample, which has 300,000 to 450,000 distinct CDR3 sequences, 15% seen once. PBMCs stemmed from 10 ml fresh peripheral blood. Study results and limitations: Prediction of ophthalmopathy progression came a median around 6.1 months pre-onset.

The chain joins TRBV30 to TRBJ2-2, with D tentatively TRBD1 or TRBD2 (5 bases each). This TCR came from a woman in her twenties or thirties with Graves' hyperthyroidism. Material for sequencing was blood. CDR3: CAWSIGTYTGELFF. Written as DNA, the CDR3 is TGTGCCTGGAGTATAGGGACCTACACCGGGGAGCTGTTTTTT.